This passage covers 17 T cell receptor beta chains from one sample sequenced in a study of cytomegalovirus exposure and HLA in healthy donors (dated by TCRdb to about 2017). Receptors were amplified or captured by the immunoSEQ multiplex PCR assay. For the multiplex PCR, a mixture combining 60 forward primers for TCR Vbeta segments and 13 reverse primers for TCR Jbeta segments was used. TCRdb mirrors the immuneACCESS table, restricted to in-frame sequences. Some clones are absent from its copies; in checked studies, under half trace to an unresolved V gene, and the reason for the others is unknown. This sample gives approximately 220,000 clones in total; less than 85% of them show up just once. Over 0.55% of the sample belongs to the ten largest clones. The sequenced material came from PBMCs. These receptors all come from a man aged 18 to 29 in good health and CMV-seronegative.

The V call is TRBV28, the J call TRBJ1-5; unclear D gene. This CDR3 comprises 12 residues. Germline V lookup: CDR1 MDHEN, CDR2 SYDVKM. V lost 5 bases to trimming and J lost 7 bases, with 9 bases between them. DNA for the CDR3: TGTGCCAGCAGTCGGGCGGGGCAGCCCCAGCATTTT. As protein: CASSRAGQPQHF.

J is TRBJ2-5 and V is TRBV2; TRBD1 aligns across 8 bases. Germline CDR1 and CDR2: SNHLY and FYNNEI. The CDR3 is 15 residues long. V lost 6 bases to trimming and J lost 5 bases; unmatched junction nucleotides: 11. The CDR3 here is CASSVRRGPTETQYF. Here the CDR3 DNA reads TGTGCCAGCAGCGTCCGCAGGGGGCCCACGGAGACCCAGTACTTC.

The chain uses TRBV6-4 and TRBJ2-7; 11 bases are shared with TRBD2. CDR1 is MRHNA, CDR2 SNTAGT, per germline. J gave up 0 bases and V 7 bases, and 2 bases lay outside the gene matches. This CDR3 spans 14 amino acids. The CDR3 loop reads CASTGLAGSYEQYF. The CDR3 DNA sequence: TGTGCCAGCACCGGACTAGCGGGCTCCTACGAGCAGTACTTC.

CDR3 amino acids: CASSLDVGGNYGYTF. The CDR3 DNA reads as TGTGCCAGCAGCTTAGACGTAGGGGGTAACTATGGCTACACCTTC. V gene TRBV7-2 combines with J gene TRBJ1-2; a weak D match, TRBD1 (6 bases). CDR3 length: 15 amino acids. V lost 1 base, J lost 1 base, and 10 bases lay in between. The germline CDR1 and CDR2 sequences are SGHTA and FQGNSA.

This chain joins TRBV5-1 and TRBJ2-7, with 7 bases fitting TRBD2. Germline V gene lookup returns CDR1 SGHRS and CDR2 YFSETQ. V lost 1 base and J lost 6; bases outside the gene matches: 7. The CDR3 length is 14 residues. The CDR3 spells CASSLMAGVPEQYF. The CDR3 nucleotides read TGCGCCAGCAGCTTGATGGCGGGAGTTCCCGAGCAGTACTTC.

The CDR3, as DNA: TGTGCCAGCAGATCGACAGGATACGAGCAGTACTTC. This encodes CASRSTGYEQYF. The chain uses TRBV6-5 and TRBJ2-7, with D tentatively TRBD1 (6 bases). Trimming took 6 bases from V and 4 from J, leaving 10 bases between them. This CDR3 comprises 12 residues. The germline gives CDR1 MNHEY, CDR2 SVGAGI.

The rearrangement joins TRBV2 to TRBJ2-3, with 7 bases aligning to TRBD2. Germline CDR1 reads SNHLY; CDR2 reads FYNNEI. The CDR3 runs to 14 residues. V lost 7 bases, J lost 9 bases, and 13 bases stayed unmatched. The CDR3 reads CASKVRMRELTQYF. As DNA, the CDR3 is TGTGCCAGCAAGGTCAGGATGCGGGAGCTGACGCAGTATTTT.

This clone was detected only a few times. The CDR3 here is CASSLQGTNYEQYF. Here the CDR3 DNA reads TGCGCCAGCTCACTACAGGGGACGAACTACGAGCAGTACTTC. The chain employs TRBV5-1 and TRBJ2-7; 7 nucleotides agree with TRBD1. The CDR3 loop spans 14 amino acids. V lost 7 bases, J lost 3 bases, and 10 bases stayed unmatched. Germline CDR1 is SGHRS and CDR2 is YFSETQ. The complete variable domain, with remaining parts taken from reference TRBV5-1 and TRBJ2-7, reads KAGVTQTPRYLIKTRGQQVTLSCSPISGHRSVSWYQQTPGQGLQFLFEYFSETQRNKGNFPGRFSGRQFSNSRSEMNVSTLELGDSALYLCASSLQGTNYEQYFGPGTRLTVT.

The V gene is TRBV7-2, the J gene TRBJ1-5; 8 bases fit TRBD1. The V segment lost 1 base and the J segment 3 bases; nucleotides outside the gene matches: 5. CDR1 and CDR2 (germline): SGHTA, FQGNSA. The CDR3 runs to 16 residues. The CDR3 nucleotides are TGTGCCAGCAGCTTAGAGTCAGGGGGCCTCAATCAGCCCCAGCATTTT. Translated, it gives CASSLESGGLNQPQHF.

Only one count was recorded for this clone. The chain employs TRBV18 and TRBJ1-2; 10 bases line up with TRBD1. Germline loops: CDR1 KGHSH, CDR2 LQKENI. The CDR3 is 18 residues long. Trimming cost V 3 bases and J 7 bases; bases outside gene matches: 17. CDR3 nucleotides: TGTGCCAGCTCACCGGGACAGGGGCCGAGCACCTACCCAGGTGGCTACACCTTC. Protein product: CASSPGQGPSTYPGGYTF. Using reference TRBV18 and TRBJ1-2 for the parts outside the CDR3, the full variable domain is NAGVMQNPRHLVRRRGQEARLRCSPMKGHSHVYWYRQLPEEGLKFMVYLQKENIIDESGMPKERFSAEFPKEGPSILRIQQVVRGDSAAYFCASSPGQGPSTYPGGYTFGSGTRLTVV.

The chain links TRBV10-1 to TRBJ1-3; weak D call: TRBD1 (5 bases). Germline loops: CDR1 WNHNN, CDR2 SYGVQD (reference sequence). This CDR3 spans 14 amino acids. V was trimmed by 6 bases and J by 1 base, leaving 10 bases between them. CDR3 amino acids: CASSQGVSGNTIYF. In DNA, the CDR3 is TGCGCCAGCAGCCAAGGGGTATCTGGAAACACCATATATTTT.

This clone appeared a single time. The chain links TRBV4-2 to TRBJ2-1, with a possible D match to TRBD1 (6 bases). This CDR3 comprises 15 residues. Germline V gives CDR1 LGHNA, CDR2 YNFKEQ. Between the trimmed V and J ends, which lost 4 bases and 1 base, there was a span of 11 bases. This chain's CDR3 is CASSPRGGSYNEQFF. In DNA form, the CDR3 reads TGTGCCAGCAGCCCTCGAGGGGGTTCCTACAATGAGCAGTTCTTC.

The rearrangement links TRBV28 to TRBJ1-4, with 7 bases lining up with TRBD1. Looked up from germline, CDR1 is MDHEN and CDR2 is SYDVKM. The CDR3 sequence is 16 residues long. V gave up 6 bases and J gave up 7 bases; unmatched junction bases: 14. In DNA, the CDR3 is TGTGCCAGCAGCTTAGGGGGCCAACACATATCTGAAAAACTGTTTTTT. Residues: CASSLGGQHISEKLFF. The full variable domain, completed using reference TRBV28 and TRBJ1-4, is DVKVTQSSRYLVKRTGEKVFLECVQDMDHENMFWYRQDPGLGLRLIYFSYDVKMKEKGDIPEGYSVSREKKERFSLILESASTNQTSMYLCASSLGGQHISEKLFFGSGTQLSVL.

The chain is built from TRBV10-3 and TRBJ1-5; 12 bases fit TRBD1. CDR3 length: 17 amino acids. Germline lookup yields CDR1 ENHRY and CDR2 SYGVKD. Unmatched junction bases numbered 6, after V lost 5 bases and J lost 1 base. The CDR3 DNA sequence: TGTGCCATCAGTCCGGGACAGGGGGCTCCGAGCAATCAGCCCCAGCATTTT. It encodes CAISPGQGAPSNQPQHF.

J is TRBJ2-3 and V is TRBV11-3, with TRBD2 identical over 11 bases. V trimming: 5 bases; J trimming: 1 base; junction bases outside the gene matches: 17. CDR1 and CDR2 from the germline V gene are SGHNT and YENEEA. The CDR3 covers 20 residues. CDR3 residues: CASSPGQGQTSGRGTDTQYF. DNA for the CDR3: TGTGCCAGCAGCCCTGGACAGGGACAAACTAGCGGGAGAGGCACAGATACGCAGTATTTT.

The rearrangement links TRBV19 to TRBJ2-1; 9 bases are a match to TRBD1. The germline CDR1 and CDR2 sequences are LNHDA and SQIVND (reference sequence). Unmatched junction bases numbered 6, after V lost 5 bases and J lost 4 bases. The CDR3 covers 15 residues. In DNA form, the CDR3 reads TGTGCCAGTAGTCGATCCGGGACAGGGTACAATGAGCAGTTCTTC. Translated, it gives CASSRSGTGYNEQFF.

The rearrangement joins TRBV30 to TRBJ2-7; no reliable D call. The CDR3 sequence is 13 residues long. Germline values: CDR1 GTSNPN, CDR2 SVGIG (reference sequence). The ends were cut back, 2 bases at V and 0 bases at J, with 8 bases in the middle. CDR3 sequence (DNA): TGTGCCTGGAGTTCAGGTCTCTCCTACGAGCAGTACTTC. Translating it yields CAWSSGLSYEQYF.